Below are 27 T cell receptor beta chains sequenced from a single sample in a study of identical twins. Via MiXCR, TCRdb re-called the 5' RACE reads, giving one row per CDR3 protein. The sample has 690,000 or so distinct CDR3 sequences; 8.6% are singletons. These data were likewise used in another study, on yellow fever vaccine responses in identical twins.

Sequenced input: PBMCs. The receptors were gathered from a woman aged 18 to 35 in good health.

The chain recombines TRBV4-3 with TRBJ2-7; D uncertain. The CDR3 has 16 residues. Trimming took off 0 bases at V and 3 bases at J, with 15 bases between the two ends. Germline CDR1 reads LGHNA; CDR2 reads YSLEER. The CDR3 sequence: CASSQDLPGALYEQYF. The CDR3 coding sequence is TGCGCCAGCAGCCAAGATCTCCCCGGAGCGCTCTACGAGCAGTACTTC.

This clonotype was recorded many times. This chain uses TRBV11-2 with TRBJ1-6, with D possibly TRBD1 on 5 matching bases. V was trimmed by 0 bases and J by 7 bases, leaving 10 bases between them. The germline V gene encodes CDR1 SGHAT and CDR2 FQNNGV. This CDR3 is built from 15 residues. CDR3 sequence (DNA): TGTGCCAGCAGCTTAGAGAGGGGATGGAATTCACCCCTCCACTTT. Its translation is CASSLERGWNSPLHF.

This clonotype was detected ten times or more. The CDR3 sequence: CASSLGGGDGYTF. The CDR3 region has the DNA TGCGCCAGCAGCTTAGGAGGGGGGGATGGCTACACCTTC. J is TRBJ1-2 and V is TRBV5-1; TRBD1 is a possible D gene (6 bases). The length of the CDR3 is 13 residues. Trimming shortened V by 2 bases and J by 6 bases, and 11 bases separated the two germline ends. In germline, CDR1 is SGHRS, CDR2 YFSETQ.

This chain links TRBV27 with TRBJ2-7; 8 bases line up with TRBD1. Trimming cost V 5 bases and J 3 bases; bases outside gene matches: 6. From germline, CDR1 is MNHEY and CDR2 SMNVEV (reference sequence). CDR3 length equals 14 residues. CDR3 loop: CASSIHGQGYEQYF. CDR3 DNA: TGTGCCAGCAGTATTCACGGACAGGGCTACGAGCAGTACTTC.

This clonotype was observed a few times. The rearrangement uses TRBV30 and TRBJ2-5, with TRBD1 matching 7 bases. Germline V gene data show CDR1 as GTSNPN and CDR2 as SVGIG (reference sequence). The V and J ends lost 5 bases and 1 base, in that order; junction bases with no gene match: 13. This CDR3 comprises 16 residues. The DNA of the CDR3 is TGTGCCTGGGTTAGGGGACAGACACTCTCCCAAGAGACCCAGTACTTC. This codes for CAWVRGQTLSQETQYF.

The chain couples TRBV27 to TRBJ2-7; TRBD1 might be the D (5 bases). Germline V gives CDR1 MNHEY, CDR2 SMNVEV (reference sequence). The CDR3 has 14 amino acids. The V and J ends lost 3 bases and 6 bases respectively, with 15 bases between them. Written as DNA, the CDR3 is TGTGCCAGCAGTTTTTCGCAGGGTAACTTCGAGCAGTACTTC. Its protein is CASSFSQGNFEQYF.

The CDR3 DNA reads TGCAGCGCAATAGCGGGGGGGAGGGAGACCCAGTACTTC. Its translation is CSAIAGGRETQYF. This chain uses TRBV29-1 with TRBJ2-5, with 11 bases fitting TRBD2. After removal of 7 bases from V and 5 bases from J, the junction contained 6 bases not matched to a gene. This CDR3 has 13 residues. CDR1 SQVTM and CDR2 ANQGSEA come from the germline V gene.

This clonotype was counted a few times. The chain uses TRBV9 and TRBJ2-5, with TRBD2 matching 8 bases. V lost 5 bases to trimming and J lost 4 bases; unmatched junction nucleotides: 10. The germline V gene encodes CDR1 SGDLS and CDR2 YYNGEE. This CDR3 region has 15 residues. The CDR3 sequence is CASSAGPSGSETQYF. As DNA, the CDR3 is TGTGCCAGCAGTGCTGGTCCTAGCGGGTCAGAGACCCAGTACTTC.

This clonotype appeared many times. The gene calls are TRBV7-3 and TRBJ2-4, with TRBD1 matching 7 bases. Per germline, CDR1 SGHTA and CDR2 FQGTGA. Unmatched junction bases numbered 1, after V lost 4 bases and J lost 1 base. This CDR3 region has 14 residues. CDR3 sequence: CASSSTGAKNIQYF. The CDR3 DNA reads TGTGCCAGCAGCTCGACAGGGGCCAAAAACATTCAGTACTTC.

This clonotype was detected ten times or more. This chain links TRBV20-1 with TRBJ2-1, with D hard to call. The CDR3 has 14 residues. V lost 4 bases, J lost 7 bases, and 17 bases lay in between. The germline V gene has CDR1 DFQATT and CDR2 SNEGSKA (reference sequence). The CDR3 nucleotides are TGCAGTGCTACGATCCCGAGAACGAGGAATGAGCAGTTCTTC. Its protein is CSATIPRTRNEQFF.

The chain couples TRBV27 to TRBJ2-1, with D possibly matching TRBD2 (6 bases). The V gene's germline CDR1 is MNHEY and CDR2 SMNVEV (reference sequence). Trimming left V 4 bases short and J 4 bases short, with 11 bases between. This CDR3 spans 14 amino acids. CDR3 sequence: CASSWRDLYNEQFF. In DNA form, the CDR3 reads TGTGCCAGCAGTTGGCGGGATCTATACAATGAGCAGTTCTTC.

This clonotype has a handful of counts. The chain has TRBV19 and TRBJ2-7, with a tentative D call TRBD1 (6 bases). V lost 4 bases, J lost 2 bases, and 9 bases lay in between. This CDR3 contains 13 residues. Germline CDR1 LNHDA, CDR2 SQIVND (reference sequence). DNA of the CDR3: TGTGCCAGTAGTAAGCAGGGGACCTACGAGCAGTACTTC. Encoded protein: CASSKQGTYEQYF.

This clonotype appeared many times. This chain links TRBV10-3 with TRBJ2-5; D is perhaps TRBD2 (7 bases). Trimming took 4 bases from V and 4 from J, leaving 22 bases between them. Germline values: CDR1 ENHRY, CDR2 SYGVKD. The CDR3 has 17 amino acids. The CDR3 sequence is CAISGSQRGGEGETQYF. DNA for the CDR3: TGTGCCATCAGTGGTTCCCAGAGGGGGGGAGAGGGAGAGACCCAGTACTTC.

The chain uses TRBV6-1 and TRBJ1-1; D not certain. The CDR3 totals 14 residues. Germline V lookup: CDR1 MNHNS, CDR2 SASEGT. Trimming stripped 4 bases from V and 3 bases from J, with 12 bases between. The CDR3 region is CASSVGPEDTEAFF. The CDR3 DNA sequence: TGTGCCAGCAGTGTCGGGCCAGAGGACACTGAAGCTTTCTTT.

The chain couples TRBV19 to TRBJ2-7, with TRBD2 as a possible D gene (5 bases). CDR1 and CDR2 from the germline V gene are LNHDA and SQIVND (reference sequence). The V end was cut by 7 bases, the J end by 0 bases, with 13 bases between. The CDR3 covers 14 residues. For the CDR3, the DNA is TGTGCCAGTAAACTCGGGGAACTCTCCTACGAGCAGTACTTC. Translating it yields CASKLGELSYEQYF.

This clonotype was detected ten times or more. The gene calls are TRBV12-3 or TRBV12-4 and TRBJ1-5; the D is unclear. Trimming left V 6 bases short and J 6 bases short, with 15 bases between. The CDR3 contains 14 residues. CDR3 nucleotides: TGTGCCAGCAGACCGGCTCTGTCGGGTCAGCCCCAGCATTTT. It translates to CASRPALSGQPQHF.

The chain has TRBV12-3 or TRBV12-4 and TRBJ2-3; 8 nucleotides match TRBD1. The CDR3 spans 14 residues. Germline trimming cut 4 bases from V and 4 bases from J; bases unmatched to any gene: 4. In DNA, the CDR3 is TGTGCCAGCAGTTCAGACAGGGGTCCAGATACGCAGTATTTT. Translating it yields CASSSDRGPDTQYF.

The V and J genes are TRBV21-1 and TRBJ2-3; TRBD2, the table's D call, lacks a check against the DNA. TRBV21-1 is flagged as a pseudogene. CDR3 length equals 18 residues. In nucleotides, the CDR3 is TGTGCCAGCAGCAGTGGACTAGCGGGGGGAACATTCACAGATACGCAGTATTTT. Its translation is CASSSGLAGGTFTDTQYF.

The rearrangement joins TRBV6-1 to TRBJ2-5, with D perhaps given as TRBD1 or TRBD2 (5 bases each). The V end lost 1 base, the J end lost 1 base, and 10 bases lay between the germline ends. CDR1 MNHNS and CDR2 SASEGT come from the germline V gene. The CDR3 is 15 residues long. CDR3 DNA: TGTGCCAGCAGTGAAGGGGGGAGCAGCCAAGAGACCCAGTACTTC. This codes for CASSEGGSSQETQYF.

This clonotype appeared a few times. The V and J genes are TRBV6-1 and TRBJ2-1; 8 bases are shared with TRBD2. Trimming cost V 8 bases and J 8 bases; bases outside gene matches: 14. The CDR3 is made up of 15 amino acids. Germline V CDR1 and CDR2: MNHNS, SASEGT. This CDR3 reads CASRQPGLGNHEQFF. As DNA, the CDR3 is TGTGCCAGCCGACAACCGGGACTAGGTAACCATGAGCAGTTCTTC.

This clonotype appeared a few times. The genes are TRBV20-1 and TRBJ2-3; D may be TRBD2 (7 bases). The germline V gene encodes CDR1 DFQATT and CDR2 SNEGSKA (reference sequence). The CDR3 runs 17 residues. V lost 3 bases to trimming and J lost 0 bases, with 19 bases between them. This CDR3 is CSARDRPLAISTDTQYF. The CDR3 coding sequence is TGCAGTGCTAGGGACAGACCACTAGCGATCAGCACAGATACGCAGTATTTT.

Only a few counts were recorded for this clonotype. The chain recombines TRBV7-9 with TRBJ2-7; possible D gene TRBD2, 5 bases. From germline, CDR1 is SEHNR and CDR2 FQNEAQ (reference sequence). This CDR3 is 11 amino acids long. V lost 10 bases to trimming and J lost 6 bases, with 13 bases between them. The CDR3 sequence is CATARGSEQYF. CDR3 in DNA: TGTGCCACCGCTCGGGGATCCGAGCAGTACTTC. The whole variable domain, filled in from reference TRBV7-9 and TRBJ2-7, reads DTGVSQNPRHKITKRGQNVTFRCDPISEHNRLYWYRQTLGQGPEFLTYFQNEAQLEKSRLLSDRFSAERPKGSFSTLEIQRTEQGDSAMYLCATARGSEQYFGPGTRLTVT.

The gene calls are TRBV7-2 and TRBJ2-1; 8 nucleotides line up with TRBD1. The ends lost 5 bases at V and 4 bases at J; junction bases unmatched: 10. Germline V gene sequence: CDR1 SGHTA, CDR2 FQGNSA. The CDR3 runs to 16 residues. Here the CDR3 DNA reads TGTGCCAGCAGCAAGCCTCAGGGGGCCCCATACAATGAGCAGTTCTTC. Its protein is CASSKPQGAPYNEQFF.

This clonotype was counted a few times. This sequence joins TRBV7-2 and TRBJ2-2, with 10 bases identical to TRBD2. Trimming cost V 3 bases and J 6 bases; bases outside gene matches: 4. The CDR3 totals 15 residues. Per the germline V gene, CDR1 is SGHTA and CDR2 is FQGNSA. This CDR3 reads CASSFSLAGAGELFF. CDR3 bases: TGTGCCAGCAGCTTCAGCCTAGCGGGGGCCGGGGAGCTGTTTTTT.

This clonotype has ten or more counts. The V gene is TRBV5-1, the J gene TRBJ2-7, with D unresolved. This CDR3 spans 14 amino acids. Trimming removed 5 bases at V and 3 bases at J, with 15 bases between. Germline V lookup: CDR1 SGHRS, CDR2 YFSETQ. CDR3 DNA sequence: TGCGCCAGCAGACTCTCGGACGGCCGCTACGAGCAGTACTTC. It encodes CASRLSDGRYEQYF. Full variable domain (rest looked up from reference TRBV5-1 and TRBJ2-7): KAGVTQTPRYLIKTRGQQVTLSCSPISGHRSVSWYQQTPGQGLQFLFEYFSETQRNKGNFPGRFSGRQFSNSRSEMNVSTLELGDSALYLCASRLSDGRYEQYFGPGTRLTVT.

This clonotype was seen repeatedly, ten times or more. The chain combines TRBV11-2 with TRBJ2-1; 11 bases align to TRBD2. Losses at the gene ends were 4 bases for V and 3 bases for J; bases not matched to a gene: 14. The V gene's germline CDR1 is SGHAT and CDR2 FQNNGV. CDR3 length: 19 residues. The CDR3 DNA follows: TGTGCCAGCAGCTCACTCCTCACTAGCGGGAGAGGTAGCTACAATGAGCAGTTCTTC. Translation: CASSSLLTSGRGSYNEQFF.

This clonotype was seen many times. The J gene is TRBJ1-6, the V gene TRBV7-2; possible D gene TRBD1, 6 bases. CDR3 length equals 17 residues. V gave up 0 bases and J gave up 6 bases, with 15 bases separating them. CDR1 and CDR2 from the germline V gene are SGHTA and FQGNSA. Here the CDR3 reads CASSLAGPRDINSPLHF. For the CDR3, the DNA is TGTGCCAGCAGCTTAGCAGGCCCTCGGGACATTAATTCACCCCTCCACTTT.